The entry that follows covers one T cell receptor beta chain sequence. Its matching antigen is unknown. The read ends 3 residues shy of where the CDR3 ends; the end is completed using the germline J gene. Germline V lookup: CDR1 LNHDA, CDR2 SQIVND (reference sequence). This CDR3 spans 13 amino acids. The V segment lost 6 bases and the J segment 4 bases; nucleotides outside the gene matches: 3. The sample originates from a study of T cell clonality in common variable immunodeficiency. Study-wide findings and caveats: CVID subjects showed higher TCRbeta clonality than healthy controls. In common variable immunodeficiency, TCR beta chains reportedly carried fewer deletions and N-nucleotide insertions.

Profiled with immunoSEQ multiplex PCR; TCRdb holds only in-frame clones, not every one. This sample has roughly 12,000 clones, each found more than once. Most patients and controls had Caucasian heritage. All CVID subjects were on immunoglobulin replacement for at least one year. No CVID subject was ill or on immunomodulatory drugs when sampled. The chain couples TRBV19 to TRBJ2-7, with 10 bases fitting TRBD1. The TCR originated in a human donor with common variable immunodeficiency. The sequencing sample was made of peripheral blood mononuclear cells. The sequenced CDR3 bases are TGTGCCAGTAGAAGGACAGGGGGATACGAG. Translating gives CASRRTGGYE. The whole CDR3 protein reads CASRRTGGYEQYF.